Below, 9 T cell receptor beta chains from the same sample are listed, as sequenced in a study of OX40 agonist ivuxolimab in advanced cancers. This table comes from immunoSEQ multiplex PCR, and its TCRdb copy is limited to in-frame clones, with some not included. The sample includes 80,000 to 100,000 clones, approximately 94% of them seen just once. The sequencing used CD4+ or CD8+ T cells sorted from blood, collected in a trial of the OX40 agonist ivuxolimab. These receptor sequences come from an adult with an advanced solid tumor such as melanoma, head and neck, liver or kidney cancer.

CDR3 residues: CASSGQGYLDEQFF. In DNA form, the CDR3 reads TGTGCCAGCAGTGGGCAGGGGTATTTAGATGAGCAGTTCTTC. This rearrangement joins TRBV6-1 to TRBJ2-1, with a tentative D call TRBD1 (6 bases). Germline V CDR1 and CDR2: MNHNS, SASEGT. CDR3 length equals 14 residues. Trimming took 4 bases from V and 8 from J, leaving 15 bases between them.

The chain has TRBV2 and TRBJ1-6, with D possibly matching TRBD1 (5 bases). Germline V CDR1 and CDR2: SNHLY, FYNNEI. The CDR3 has 16 amino acids. Trimming took off 7 bases at V and 0 bases at J, with 13 bases between the two ends. The CDR3: CASKEGMGSYNSPLHF. In nucleotides, the CDR3 is TGTGCCAGCAAAGAGGGGATGGGCTCCTATAATTCACCCCTCCACTTT. Combining the CDR3 with reference TRBV2 and TRBJ1-6 gives the whole variable domain EPEVTQTPSHQVTQMGQEVILRCVPISNHLYFYWYRQILGQKVEFLVSFYNNEISEKSEIFDDQFSVERPDGSNFTLKIRSTKLEDSAMYFCASKEGMGSYNSPLHFGNGTRLTVT.

This chain connects TRBV18 to TRBJ2-7; no clear D. Germline V gene sequence: CDR1 KGHSH, CDR2 LQKENI. V lost 1 base and J 1 base, leaving 8 bases between the germline ends. The CDR3 totals 14 residues. CDR3 residues: CASSPQYGSYEQYF. CDR3 coding DNA: TGTGCCAGCTCACCACAATACGGATCCTACGAGCAGTACTTC.

J is TRBJ2-5 and V is TRBV28; possibly TRBD2 for D (6 bases). CDR3 length: 13 residues. V lost 7 bases to trimming and J lost 5 bases, with 14 bases between them. Germline CDR1 is MDHEN and CDR2 is SYDVKM. The CDR3 DNA is TGTGCCAGCACCTGGAGGGGCTGGGAGACCCAGTACTTC. Translated: CASTWRGWETQYF.

The chain joins TRBV5-1 to TRBJ2-7, with TRBD2 matching over 8 bases. V was clipped by 3 bases and J by 4 bases; unmatched bases: 6. The CDR3 covers 14 residues. Germline-derived CDR1 and CDR2 are SGHRS and YFSETQ. CDR3 amino acids: CASSYKLAAYEQYF. The CDR3 nucleotides read TGCGCCAGCAGCTACAAACTAGCGGCATACGAGCAGTACTTC.

The genes are TRBV21-1 and TRBJ2-5. TRBV21-1 is a listed pseudogene. The CDR3 extends over 15 amino acids. CDR3 region: CASSKCKPRGTVLYF. The CDR3 nucleotides are TGTGCCAGCAGCAAGTGTAAACCGAGAGGGACGGTCTTGTACTTC.

The chain is built from TRBV19 and TRBJ2-5, with D perhaps matching TRBD2 (6 bases). The CDR3 totals 16 residues. V was trimmed by 7 bases and J by 2 bases, leaving 20 bases between them. Germline V gives CDR1 LNHDA, CDR2 SQIVND (reference sequence). CDR3 in DNA: TGTGCCAGTATCCTGGAGGGTCCCCCTCTTCAAGAGACCCAGTACTTC. It specifies CASILEGPPLQETQYF.

The chain has TRBV6-5 and TRBJ2-2; D gene ambiguous. Germline CDR1 is MNHEY and CDR2 is SVGAGI. V gave up 8 bases and J gave up 0 bases, with 10 bases separating them. The CDR3 covers 14 residues. The CDR3 here is CASVGSTNTGELFF. As DNA, the CDR3 is TGTGCCAGCGTAGGCAGTACGAACACCGGGGAGCTGTTTTTT.

This rearrangement joins TRBV7-2 to TRBJ2-7; TRBD2 matches 9 bases. The CDR3 is 16 residues long. The germline CDR1 and CDR2 sequences are SGHTA and FQGNSA. V gave up 5 bases and J gave up 2 bases; unmatched junction bases: 10. CDR3 loop: CASSPGLAGDPYEQYF. The CDR3 coding sequence is TGTGCCAGCAGCCCCGGGTTAGCGGGAGATCCCTACGAGCAGTACTTC. Filled out from reference TRBV7-2 and TRBJ2-7, the complete variable domain reads GAGVSQSPSNKVTEKGKDVELRCDPISGHTALYWYRQSLGQGLEFLIYFQGNSAPDKSGLPSDRFSAERTGGSVSTLTIQRTQQEDSAVYLCASSPGLAGDPYEQYFGPGTRLTVT.